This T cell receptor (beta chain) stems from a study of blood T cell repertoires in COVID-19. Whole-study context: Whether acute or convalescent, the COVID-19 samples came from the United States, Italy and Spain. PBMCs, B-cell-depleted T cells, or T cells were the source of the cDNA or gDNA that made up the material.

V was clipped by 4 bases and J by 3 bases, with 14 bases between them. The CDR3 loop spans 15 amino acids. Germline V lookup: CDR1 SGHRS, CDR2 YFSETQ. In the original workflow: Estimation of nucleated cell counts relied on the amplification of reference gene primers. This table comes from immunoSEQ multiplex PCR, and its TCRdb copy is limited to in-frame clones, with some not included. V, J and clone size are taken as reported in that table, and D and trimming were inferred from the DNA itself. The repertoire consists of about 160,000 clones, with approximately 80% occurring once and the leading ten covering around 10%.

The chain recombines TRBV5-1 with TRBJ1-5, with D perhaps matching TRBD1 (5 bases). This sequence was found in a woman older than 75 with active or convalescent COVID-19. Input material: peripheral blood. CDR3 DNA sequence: TGCGCCAGCAGCAGGGGAGGACTATCCAATCAGCCCCAGCATTTT. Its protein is CASSRGGLSNQPQHF. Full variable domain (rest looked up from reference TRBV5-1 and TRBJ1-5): KAGVTQTPRYLIKTRGQQVTLSCSPISGHRSVSWYQQTPGQGLQFLFEYFSETQRNKGNFPGRFSGRQFSNSRSEMNVSTLELGDSALYLCASSRGGLSNQPQHFGDGTRLSIL.